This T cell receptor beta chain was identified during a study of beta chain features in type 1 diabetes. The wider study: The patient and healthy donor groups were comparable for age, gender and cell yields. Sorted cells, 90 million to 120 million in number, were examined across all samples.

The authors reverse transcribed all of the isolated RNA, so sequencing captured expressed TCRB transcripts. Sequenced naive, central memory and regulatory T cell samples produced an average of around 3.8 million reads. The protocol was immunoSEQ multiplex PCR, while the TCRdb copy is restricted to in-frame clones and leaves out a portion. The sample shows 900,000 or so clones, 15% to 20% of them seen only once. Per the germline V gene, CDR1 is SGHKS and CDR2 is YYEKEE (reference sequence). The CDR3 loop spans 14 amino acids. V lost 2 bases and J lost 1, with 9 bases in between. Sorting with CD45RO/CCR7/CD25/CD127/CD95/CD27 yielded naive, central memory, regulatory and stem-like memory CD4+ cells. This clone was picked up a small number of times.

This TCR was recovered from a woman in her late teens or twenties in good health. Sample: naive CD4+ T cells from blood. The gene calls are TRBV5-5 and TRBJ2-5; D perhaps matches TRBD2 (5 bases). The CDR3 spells CASSFVGSQETQYF. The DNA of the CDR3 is TGTGCCAGCAGCTTCGTGGGGAGCCAAGAGACCCAGTACTTC.